The table lists the clone carrying this TCR beta chain with many counts. As yet, its antigen is unknown. This entry is derived from a study of cytomegalovirus exposure and HLA in healthy donors. Study-wide results and caveats: Later work associated 16,951 TCR beta sequences with HLA alleles at 0.05 false discovery rate. Common viral pathogens (according to a later analysis) appeared linked to several of the most significant clusters.

A multiplex PCR was run with 60 Vbeta primers and 13 Jbeta primers. Profiling relied on immunoSEQ multiplex PCR, and the TCRdb table lists in-frame clones only, not all of them. The table shows under 200,000 clones, with 80% to 90% occurring only once. The V gene's germline CDR1 is MNHNS and CDR2 SASEGT. CDR3 size: 15 residues. V lost 3 bases to trimming and J lost 6 bases; unmatched junction nucleotides: 5. The clonotype originates from a woman aged 18 to 35 in good health and CMV-seronegative. The sequencing sample was made of PBMCs. The V and J genes are TRBV6-1 and TRBJ1-4; 9 nucleotides agree with TRBD1. DNA of the CDR3: TGTGCCAGCAGTGACATGACAGGGGGGCATGAAAAACTGTTTTTT. Its translation: CASSDMTGGHEKLFF.